This T cell receptor (beta chain) originates from a study of T cell repertoires in cytomegalovirus infection (dated by TCRdb to 2018 to 2020). Context from the whole study: Peptide stimulations targeted recently identified HLA-C-restricted CMV epitopes, whose presentation resists viral immunomodulation, together with well-studied HLA-B-restricted epitopes. Because public TCR beta signatures pointed to carriage of CMV infection together with the matching HLA type, the HLA type of each donor mattered for the analysis. The full study reports these points: The ex vivo response was dominated by HLA-C-restricted CMV-specific TCR beta clonotypes, and the single most frequent clonotype in two of eight donors was supplied by these HLA-C-restricted clonotypes. In both this cohort and an independent roughly 360-donor cohort, the cumulative frequency of public TCR beta family members distinguished carriers of CMV infection plus the relevant HLA type.

Inclusive of the bounding cysteine and phenylalanine, the CDR3 is 14 residues long. Just CDR3 DNA is preserved here, 42 bases in frame from base 1. V loses 1 base, J loses 7 bases, and the germline ends lie 11 bases apart. CDR1 and CDR2 are read off the germline V gene (reference sequence) as SEHNR and FQNEAQ. Note on this clonotype: Its cognate antigen has yet to be identified. Base qualities are not recorded, but no much larger clone differs from it by a single base.

According to the study, the label for this sample's treatment or condition signals: in vitro stimulation with specific CMV peptide epitopes to enrich CMV-specific T cells. The run used an Illumina HiSeq 1500. Clones were called with MiXCR by TCRdb after fastp trimmed the public reads at Q25, and only in-frame beta chains were retained. Rows are combined by CDR3 protein, so each entry shows the most common genes and DNA. Across this sample there are some 940,000 distinct CDR3 sequences, with 31% seen only once. 13% of the sample belongs to the ten largest clones. The source is a human donor in good health (CMV status not recorded). Some clones in this sample may be carry-over from other donors' samples. This specimen was cultured CD8+ T cells from PBMCs, taken from culture after CMV antigen stimulation. The rearrangement joined TRBV7-9 to TRBJ1-5; tentative D gene TRBD1, with 5 bases matching. The CDR3 region: CASSLEDRKQPQHF. The sequenced DNA is TGTGCCAGCAGCTTAGAAGACAGAAAGCAGCCCCAGCATTTT.